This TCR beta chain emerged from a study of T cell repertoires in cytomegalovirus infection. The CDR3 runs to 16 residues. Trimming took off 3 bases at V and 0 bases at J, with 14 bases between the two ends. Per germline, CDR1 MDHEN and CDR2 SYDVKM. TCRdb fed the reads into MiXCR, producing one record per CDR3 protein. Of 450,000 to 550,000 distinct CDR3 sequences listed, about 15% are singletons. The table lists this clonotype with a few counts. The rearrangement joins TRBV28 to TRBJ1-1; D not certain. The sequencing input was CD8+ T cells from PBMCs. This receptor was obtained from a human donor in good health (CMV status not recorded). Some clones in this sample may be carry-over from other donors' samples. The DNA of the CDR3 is TGTGCCAGCAGTTTGGGCAGGTCCCATATGAACACTGAAGCTTTCTTT. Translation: CASSLGRSHMNTEAFF.